This record concerns one TCR beta chain sequence. This CDR3 region has 17 residues. These data are taken from a study of T cell changes during pregnancy in multiple sclerosis. Some clones are missing from TCRdb's copy, which holds only in-frame ones; the method was immunoSEQ multiplex PCR. Of about 23,000 clones detected, 75% to 90% appear once; the ten largest clones hold roughly 1%. The rearrangement joins TRBV21-1 to TRBJ2-1; TRBD1 is the table's D call, not checked against the DNA. TRBV21-1 is a listed pseudogene. The source is a female donor in good health, enrolled as a control in a pregnancy study. The specimen was CD4+ T cells from peripheral blood mononuclear cells, collected in the first trimester of pregnancy. CDR3 nucleotides: TGTGCCAGCAGCACCTGCCCTACAGGGGGCTCCTACAATGAGCAGTTCTTC. Amino acid sequence: CASSTCPTGGSYNEQFF.